This is a list of T cell receptor beta chains from one sample in a study of T cells in Graves' hyperthyroidism and ophthalmopathy. Via MiXCR, TCRdb re-called the multiplex PCR reads, giving one row per CDR3 protein. Altogether hundreds of thousands of distinct CDR3 sequences are present, roughly 22% being singletons, with the ten largest covering 49%. Sequenced sample: blood. The receptors derive from a woman between 70 and 85 years old with Graves' ophthalmopathy. The CDR3 runs from the conserved cysteine through the conserved F or W. A D gene is named only where the DNA matches it firmly. Expanded clones are given a class, and other clones once, few, many or no size at all.

clone size,J gene,D gene,V gene,CDR3 protein,CDR3 DNA
few,TRBJ2-1,TRBD2,TRBV7-9,CASSLRRGGYNEQFF,TGTGCCAGCAGCTTACGGCGGGGGGGCTACAATGAGCAGTTCTTC
few,TRBJ2-7,NA,TRBV12-3/TRBV12-4,CASTSALGQDEQYF,TGTGCCAGCACCTCCGCGTTGGGCCAGGACGAGCAGTACTTC
few,TRBJ2-2,NA,TRBV12-3/TRBV12-4,CASSFFGGRAGELFF,TGTGCCAGCAGTTTTTTCGGGGGTAGGGCCGGGGAGCTGTTTTTT
NA,TRBJ1-3,TRBD1,TRBV28,CASTRQGLGNTIYF,TGTGCCAGCACCCGACAGGGACTTGGAAACACCATATATTTT
many,TRBJ2-3,NA,TRBV5-1,CASSLGDLTDTQYF,TGCGCCAGCAGCTTGGGGGACCTCACAGATACGCAGTATTTT
many,TRBJ1-4,NA,TRBV12-3/TRBV12-4,CASSFSGVQEKLFF,TGTGCCAGCAGTTTCAGCGGGGTACAAGAAAAACTGTTTTTT
many,TRBJ1-1,TRBD1,TRBV7-9,CASSLGQGWNTEAFF,TGTGCCAGCAGCCTCGGACAGGGGTGGAACACTGAAGCTTTCTTT
NA,TRBJ2-1,TRBD1,TRBV5-6,CASSWTGGRHNEQFF,TGTGCCAGCAGCTGGACAGGGGGCCGCCACAATGAGCAGTTCTTC
NA,TRBJ2-6,NA,TRBV12-3/TRBV12-4,CASSRRVAGANVLTF,TGTGCCAGCAGCCGGAGGGTGGCTGGGGCCAACGTCCTGACTTTC
NA,TRBJ2-3,NA,TRBV24-1,CATSRQGGKDTQYF,TGTGCCACCAGTCGACAGGGAGGGAAAGATACGCAGTATTTT
NA,TRBJ1-2,TRBD1,TRBV12-5,CASVKGQGASNYGYTF,TGTGCTAGTGTCAAGGGACAGGGGGCTTCTAACTATGGCTACACCTTC
NA,TRBJ2-3,NA,TRBV7-9,CASSSLSTSTDTQYF,TGTGCCAGCAGCTCCCTCTCCACTAGCACAGATACGCAGTATTTT
many,TRBJ1-1,NA,TRBV29-1,CSVDRNTEAFF,TGCAGCGTTGACAGAAACACTGAAGCTTTCTTT
many,TRBJ2-1,NA,TRBV27,CASRHKGGPAYEQFF,TGTGCCAGCAGGCATAAGGGAGGACCCGCATATGAGCAGTTCTTC
NA,TRBJ2-3,TRBD1,TRBV20-1,CSAVDRGRWTDTQYF,TGCAGTGCTGTTGACAGGGGGCGATGGACAGATACGCAGTATTTT
few,TRBJ2-2,NA,TRBV30,CAWILGTGELFF,TGTGCCTGGATCCTAGGAACCGGGGAGCTGTTTTTT
NA,TRBJ2-7,TRBD1,TRBV4-1,CASSPDRTSYEQYF,TGCGCCAGCAGCCCGGACAGGACTTCCTACGAGCAGTACTTC
few,TRBJ2-7,TRBD1,TRBV28,CASSPPDRGHEQYF,TGTGCCAGCAGTCCCCCGGACAGGGGCCACGAGCAGTACTTC
NA,TRBJ2-7,TRBD2,TRBV30,CAWSLGGAYEQYF,TGTGCCTGGAGTTTGGGGGGGGCCTACGAGCAGTACTTC